Following are 8 T cell receptor beta chains from one sample sequenced in a study of T-cell reconstitution after alpha-beta-depleted transplantation in children. Unique molecular identifiers were used to barcode this TCRbeta library. In TCRdb, the PCR reads were re-called with MiXCR into one record per CDR3 protein. The sample holds about 200,000 distinct CDR3 sequences, approximately 7% seen once. Sequencing used PBMCs, obtained before TCRalphabeta/CD19-depleted stem cell transplant. These receptors were taken from a boy under 10 years old with acute lymphoblastic leukemia, due to receive a stem cell transplant.

Ten or more counts support this clonotype. Here the CDR3 DNA reads TGTGCCAGCAGTTTTGGGGCGGGATACACCGGGGAGCTGTTTTTT. Amino acids: CASSFGAGYTGELFF. V and J are TRBV12-3 or TRBV12-4 and TRBJ2-2, with D maybe TRBD2 (6 bases). The CDR3 has 15 residues. Trimming cost V 3 bases and J 3 bases, with 11 bases left between them.

This clonotype was recorded many times. The rearrangement links TRBV20-1 to TRBJ1-2, with TRBD1 identical over 7 bases. The V and J ends lost 6 bases and 4 bases, in that order; junction bases with no gene match: 5. Germline V gene sequence: CDR1 DFQATT, CDR2 SNEGSKA (reference sequence). CDR3 length equals 12 residues. CDR3 in amino acids: CSASSGGYGYTF. The CDR3 DNA sequence: TGCAGTGCCTCATCAGGGGGCTATGGCTACACCTTC.

Worth noting for this clonotype: Given a much more abundant clone one base away, this may be a read error. The conserved phenylalanine or tryptophan normally closing the CDR3 is absent here, so this likely arose from a read error. The chain links TRBV6-2 or TRBV6-3 to TRBJ2-2; tentative D call: TRBD1 (6 bases). CDR3 size: 16 residues. Germline assignment: CDR1 MNHEY and CDR2 SVGEGT. V was cut by 1 base and J by 5 bases, with 14 bases left in between. CDR3 in DNA: TGTGCCAGCAGTTACTTGAGGGGGTTCCGGACCGGGGAGCTGTTTTAT. Protein: CASSYLRGFRTGELFY.

This clonotype was picked up many times. The CDR3 protein is CSVEGGFSRSTDTQYF. The CDR3 nucleotides are TGCAGCGTTGAAGGGGGCTTTTCACGAAGCACAGATACGCAGTATTTT. This chain joins TRBV29-1 and TRBJ2-3, with D possibly matching TRBD1 (5 bases). This CDR3 region has 16 residues. Trimming stripped 1 base from V and 0 bases from J, with 14 bases between. CDR1 SQVTM and CDR2 ANQGSEA come from the germline V gene.

This clonotype has at least ten counts. V and J are TRBV3-1 and TRBJ2-7; the D is unclear. The V end was cut by 3 bases, the J end by 6 bases, with 15 bases between. Germline assignment: CDR1 LGHDT and CDR2 YNNKEL (reference sequence). The CDR3 is 14 amino acids. The CDR3 loop reads CASSHGNGVGEQYF. The CDR3 DNA is TGTGCCAGCAGCCATGGGAACGGAGTCGGCGAGCAGTACTTC.

This clonotype was detected many times. This chain connects TRBV20-1 to TRBJ2-7; 8 nucleotides agree with TRBD1. CDR1 and CDR2 from the germline V gene are DFQATT and SNEGSKA (reference sequence). This CDR3 is 16 amino acids long. The V segment lost 4 bases and the J segment 0 bases; nucleotides outside the gene matches: 11. In nucleotides, the CDR3 is TGCAGTGCTACTAATACACGGACAGGGAGCTCCTACGAGCAGTACTTC. Translation gives CSATNTRTGSSYEQYF.

The rearrangement links TRBV5-6 to TRBJ2-5; TRBD1 matches at 8 bases. V was clipped by 3 bases and J by 5 bases; unmatched bases: 6. CDR1 is SGHDT, CDR2 YYEEEE, per germline. The CDR3 sequence is 14 residues long. This CDR3 reads CASSSGTGSETQYF. CDR3 sequence (DNA): TGTGCCAGCAGCTCCGGGACAGGCTCGGAGACCCAGTACTTC.

This clonotype has ten or more counts. The gene calls are TRBV20-1 and TRBJ2-7; no firm D call. Trimming removed 3 bases from V and 0 bases from J, with 6 bases in between. This CDR3 spans 12 amino acids. Germline loops: CDR1 DFQATT, CDR2 SNEGSKA (reference sequence). CDR3 DNA sequence: TGCAGTGCTAGCGGGTTCTCCTACGAGCAGTACTTC. It encodes CSASGFSYEQYF.